The 18 T cell receptor beta chains below all came from one sample that was sequenced in a study of tumor and adjacent non-tumor tissue in lung cancer. RNA was extracted from bulk tissue without any cell sorting. TCRbeta libraries were built with three rounds of nested PCR, modified from ARM-PCR. TCRdb reprocessed the multiplex PCR reads with MiXCR, giving one entry per CDR3 protein. The repertoire consists of 200,000 to 250,000 distinct CDR3 sequences, with over 55% occurring once and the leading ten covering 20% to 25%. Sequencing was performed on lung tumor tissue. The origin of the receptors is a man in his 60s with non-small cell lung cancer.

Points on this clonotype: It may be a read error: a sequence one base away is much more abundant. Since no conserved phenylalanine or tryptophan closes the CDR3, a read error is the likely cause. This sequence joins TRBV20-1 and TRBJ2-3; D possibly uses TRBD1 or TRBD2 (5 bases each). The germline gives CDR1 DFQATT, CDR2 SNEGSKA (reference sequence). The CDR3 totals 13 residues. The CDR3 sequence is CTRGGRFADTQYC. In nucleotides, the CDR3 is TGCACGAGGGGCGGCCGGTTCGCAGATACGCAGTATTGT.

This sequence joins TRBV5-8 and TRBJ2-5; TRBD1 agrees at 7 bases. This CDR3 contains 14 residues. Per germline, CDR1 SGHTS and CDR2 YDEGEE. The junction had 7 bases not matched to a gene; V was cut back by 3 bases and J by 5 bases. The CDR3 loop is CASSYRGREETQYF. The CDR3, as DNA: TGTGCCAGCAGCTACAGGGGTAGGGAGGAGACCCAGTACTTC. The variable domain in full, completed from reference TRBV5-8 and TRBJ2-5, reads EAGVTQSPTHLIKTRGQQATLRCSPISGHTSVYWYQQALGLGLQFLLWYDEGEERNRGNFPPRFSGRQFPNYSSELNVNALELEDSALYLCASSYRGREETQYFGPGTRLLVL.

A remark on this clonotype: A read error may be the cause here, since a much bigger clone is one base away. CDR3 DNA sequence: TGCAGTGCTAGGACAGCCTCAGATACGCAGTATTTT. Amino acids: CSARTASDTQYF. The rearrangement uses TRBV20-1 and TRBJ2-3; the D gene is possibly TRBD1 (5 bases). The CDR3 covers 12 residues. Per germline, CDR1 DFQATT and CDR2 SNEGSKA (reference sequence). The V end lost 3 bases, the J end lost 4 bases, and 8 bases lay between the germline ends.

Of note for this clonotype: The final CDR3 position lacks the conserved phenylalanine or tryptophan, pointing to a likely read error. V is TRBV20-1 and J is TRBJ2-7; D not resolved. Germline V gene lookup returns CDR1 DFQATT and CDR2 SNEGSKA (reference sequence). Trimming removed 6 bases from V and 7 bases from J, with 19 bases in between. This CDR3 spans 13 amino acids. Written as DNA, the CDR3 is TGCAGTGCCAACTCTGTGACTTGGGGTGAGCAGTACTTA. Its protein product is CSANSVTWGEQYL.

This clonotype was observed a handful of times. This chain links TRBV5-4 with TRBJ2-5; 8 bases fit TRBD1. Unmatched junction bases numbered 6, after V lost 3 bases and J lost 5 bases. The CDR3 has 14 residues. Germline V lookup: CDR1 SGHNT, CDR2 YYREEE (reference sequence). The CDR3 protein is CASSYDRGSETQYF. As DNA, the CDR3 is TGTGCCAGCAGCTATGACAGGGGAAGCGAGACCCAGTACTTC. Combining the CDR3 with reference TRBV5-4 and TRBJ2-5 gives the whole variable domain ETGVTQSPTHLIKTRGQQVTLRCSSQSGHNTVSWYQQALGQGPQFIFQYYREEENGRGNFPPRFSGLQFPNYSSELNVNALELDDSALYLCASSYDRGSETQYFGPGTRLLVL.

In regard to this clonotype: One end of the junction is discordant with germline, which a read error may explain. The rearrangement joins TRBV11-3 to TRBJ2-1; perhaps TRBD2 as D (6 bases). Germline values: CDR1 SGHNT, CDR2 YENEEA. The CDR3 has 13 amino acids. CDR3 sequence: CASRTRSYNEQLF. DNA for the CDR3: TGTGCCAGCAGGACTAGATCCTACAATGAGCAGTTATTC.

The CDR3 sequence: CASSPPTEGRLFGNTIYF. CDR3 coding DNA: TGTGCCAGCAGTCCGCCGACAGAGGGTCGATTGTTTGGAAACACCATATATTTT. The chain uses TRBV12-3 or TRBV12-4 and TRBJ1-3; tentative D call: TRBD1 (5 bases). V was cut by 5 bases and J by 3 bases, with 23 bases left in between. The CDR3 covers 18 residues.

Worth noting for this clonotype: Being one base from a much bigger clone, this may be a read error. This chain joins TRBV5-4 and TRBJ2-7; 10 nucleotides line up with TRBD2. CDR3 length: 18 residues. Germline assignment: CDR1 SGHNT and CDR2 YYREEE (reference sequence). The DNA for the CDR3 is TGTGTCAGCAGCTTGGATGCTAGCGGGAGAGTCACCTCCTACGAGCAGTACTTC. It yields the protein CVSSLDASGRVTSYEQYF.

Note on this clonotype: At one end the junction does not follow the germline gene, possibly because of a read error. V is TRBV20-1 and J is TRBJ2-5; a possible D gene is TRBD2 (6 bases). The CDR3 spans 14 residues. Germline assignment: CDR1 DFQATT and CDR2 SNEGSKA (reference sequence). CDR3 nucleotides: TGCGGTGCTGGCGGGGAAGGGTACCAAGAGACCCAGAACTTC. This translates into CGAGGEGYQETQNF.

This clonotype appeared a few times. This chain links TRBV6-1 with TRBJ2-7, with D perhaps TRBD1 or TRBD2 (5 bases each). V was pared by 8 bases and J by 1 base, with 15 bases between. The CDR3 has 14 amino acids. Germline V gene data show CDR1 as MNHNS and CDR2 as SASEGT. CDR3 protein: CASDPGAGSYEQYF. The CDR3, as DNA: TGTGCCAGCGATCCCGGGGCAGGGTCCTACGAGCAGTACTTC.

The chain uses TRBV6-1 and TRBJ2-7, with D unclear. Germline CDR1 is MNHNS and CDR2 is SASEGT. With 0 bases removed from V and 1 base from J, the gap between germline ends came to 13 bases. The CDR3 consists of 16 residues. The CDR3 is CASSEALRRISYEQYF. The CDR3 nucleotides are TGTGCCAGCAGTGAAGCGCTTCGACGGATTTCCTACGAGCAGTACTTC.

A note on this clonotype: An end of the junction does not agree with germline; a read error may underlie this. V and J are TRBV5-1 and TRBJ2-4; D remains ambiguous. This CDR3 is 15 amino acids long. CDR1 SGHRS and CDR2 YFSETQ come from the germline V gene. The CDR3 sequence: CASNLASANLNIQYF. The CDR3 nucleotides read TGTGCCAGCAACTTGGCCTCCGCGAATTTAAACATTCAGTACTTC.

Of note for this clonotype: A clone one base away is much larger, so this may be a read error. The rearrangement joins TRBV12-3 or TRBV12-4 to TRBJ1-5; 8 bases are shared with TRBD1. This CDR3 is 15 amino acids long. Losses at the gene ends were 1 base for V and 7 bases for J; bases not matched to a gene: 6. CDR3 region: CASSLDRGFVQPQHF. In DNA form, the CDR3 reads TGTGCCAGCAGTTTAGACAGGGGGTTCGTGCAGCCCCAGCATTTT.

This clonotype was picked up one time. The V call is TRBV11-2, the J call TRBJ2-1; D might be TRBD1 (5 bases). Germline V lookup: CDR1 SGHAT, CDR2 FQNNGV. This CDR3 is built from 17 residues. The chain's CDR3 is CVTRDYRKLFSYNEQFF. CDR3 DNA sequence: TGTGTCACCAGGGATTACAGGAAATTATTCTCCTACAATGAGCAGTTCTTC. Looking up the rest from reference TRBV11-2 and TRBJ2-1 gives the full variable domain: EAGVAQSPRYKIIEKRQSVAFWCNPISGHATLYWYQQILGQGPKLLIQFQNNGVVDDSQLPKDRFSAERLKGVDSTLKIQPAKLEDSAVYLCVTRDYRKLFSYNEQFFGPGTRLTVL.

A word on this clonotype: A much larger clone is a single base away; this may be a read error. The chain couples TRBV12-3 or TRBV12-4 to TRBJ2-1; 7 bases agree with TRBD1. The CDR3 consists of 15 residues. The V and J ends lost 4 bases and 5 bases, in that order; junction bases with no gene match: 8. DNA of the CDR3: TGTGCCAGCAGTTCACCGAGTACAGGGGACAATGAGCAGTTCTTC. Translating it yields CASSSPSTGDNEQFF.

In the case of this clonotype: One base away lies a much larger clone, so this may be a sequencing read error. This rearrangement joins TRBV29-1 to TRBJ1-1; 7 bases fit TRBD1. The CDR3 covers 13 residues. Germline-derived CDR1 and CDR2 are SQVTM and ANQGSEA. Written as DNA, the CDR3 is TGCATCGTTCGACAGGGTGGTCCCACTGAAGCTTTCTTT. It is translated as CIVRQGGPTEAFF.

As to this clonotype: In this CDR3 the conserved last residue, phenylalanine or tryptophan, is missing, so a read error is likely. The chain is built from TRBV11-1 and TRBJ2-1; 12 bases align to TRBD2. Trimming removed 2 bases from V and 5 bases from J; junction bases left unmatched: 7. The CDR3 contains 17 residues. CDR1 SGHAT and CDR2 FQDESV come from the germline V gene (reference sequence). As DNA, the CDR3 is TGTGCCAGCAGCTTATCTCGACTAGCGGGAGACAACAATGAGCAGTTCTTG. Amino acid sequence: CASSLSRLAGDNNEQFL.

The genes are TRBV21-1 and TRBJ1-5. TRBV21-1 corresponds to a pseudogene. This CDR3 has 14 residues. CDR3 DNA sequence: TGTGACAGCAGCAAATGCCAAGGGAGTCAGCCCCAGCATTTT. The encoded protein is CDSSKCQGSQPQHF.